The source of this T cell receptor (beta chain) is a study of OX40 agonist ivuxolimab in advanced cancers. For the study in its entirety: Ivuxolimab was an agonistic, fully human IgG2 monoclonal antibody directed against OX40 (CD134), a costimulatory receptor. Intravenous ivuxolimab was administered to patients every 2 weeks at six dose levels: 0.01, 0.1, 0.3, 1.5, 3 and 10 mg/kg. Of the 52 patients in dose escalation, about 19 had hepatocellular carcinoma, roughly 15 had melanoma, 9 had renal cell carcinoma and 9 had head and neck cancer. The dose-escalation cohort was around 83% male with a mean age of about 58 years, ranging from roughly 20 to 80. Prior anti-PD-1, anti-PD-L1 or anti-CTLA-4 therapy was permitted, and checkpoint inhibitors had been received by about two fifths of dose-escalation patients. Partial responses occurred in three dose-escalation patients: two with cutaneous melanoma and one with hepatocellular carcinoma. Peripheral TCRbeta sequencing was intended to test whether TCR sequence diversity was altered and clonal T-cell expansion was caused by ivuxolimab. The paper reports the monotherapy dose-escalation portion (N of about 50 patients) of the phase I ivuxolimab trial. Study-wide findings and limitations: On average, CD8+ T cells showed more expanded clones than CD4+ T cells after ivuxolimab. In the 0.1-3.0 mg/kg groups, partial responders were among the patients with the lowest normalized peripheral clonal expansion, particularly in CD8+ T cells. At doses of 0.1 to 3.0 mg/kg, clonal expansion of both CD4+ and CD8+ T cells in blood was seen between baseline and week 6. Antigen specificity was not determined for the clonally expanded peripheral T cells. Low levels of normalized T-cell clonal expansion were also seen in some patients who did not respond.

Patients with autoimmune disease history or receiving systemic immunosuppression were excluded from the trial. Peripheral blood for TCR sequencing was collected from all dose cohorts at baseline, on cycle 4 day 1, and on cycle 7 day 1. Samples were obtained from an open-label, multicenter, first-in-human phase I dose-escalation trial of ivuxolimab. The trial enrolled adults with locally advanced or metastatic head and neck squamous cell, hepatocellular, melanoma or renal cell carcinoma. Before TCR sequencing, CD4+ and CD8+ T cells were separately sorted from peripheral blood. On this clone: The antigen this receptor binds is unknown. The input lacks base qualities; no much larger clone sits a single base away.

To sequence the TCRbeta CDR3 region, genomic DNA was isolated from the sorted cells. The immunoSEQ Assay was used for sequencing of TCRbeta CDR3 regions. TCRdb took this table from immuneACCESS and kept in-frame rearrangements with V and J called. Such tables lack part of the clones; where checked against another copy, unresolved V genes explain under half of the gap, and the rest is unexplained. For this sample the table gives more than 60,000 clones, of which roughly 77% were detected only once. The ten largest make up over 4% of the sample. There are 13 amino acids in the CDR3, from cysteine to phenylalanine inclusive. Just the 39-base CDR3 DNA is kept, in frame starting at base 1. The germline V gene (reference sequence) supplies CDR1 SGHNT and CDR2 YYREEE. V loses 2 bases, J loses 2 bases, and the germline ends lie 7 bases apart.

This clonotype originated in an adult with an advanced solid tumor such as melanoma, head and neck, liver or kidney cancer. The sequence links TRBV5-4 to TRBJ1-2, with the identity of the D gene unclear. The sample in question was CD4+ or CD8+ T cells sorted from blood, obtained in a trial of the OX40 agonist ivuxolimab. The DNA is as follows: TGTGCCAGCAGCTTAGAAATGAACTATGGCTACACCTTC. Its product reads: CASSLEMNYGYTF.